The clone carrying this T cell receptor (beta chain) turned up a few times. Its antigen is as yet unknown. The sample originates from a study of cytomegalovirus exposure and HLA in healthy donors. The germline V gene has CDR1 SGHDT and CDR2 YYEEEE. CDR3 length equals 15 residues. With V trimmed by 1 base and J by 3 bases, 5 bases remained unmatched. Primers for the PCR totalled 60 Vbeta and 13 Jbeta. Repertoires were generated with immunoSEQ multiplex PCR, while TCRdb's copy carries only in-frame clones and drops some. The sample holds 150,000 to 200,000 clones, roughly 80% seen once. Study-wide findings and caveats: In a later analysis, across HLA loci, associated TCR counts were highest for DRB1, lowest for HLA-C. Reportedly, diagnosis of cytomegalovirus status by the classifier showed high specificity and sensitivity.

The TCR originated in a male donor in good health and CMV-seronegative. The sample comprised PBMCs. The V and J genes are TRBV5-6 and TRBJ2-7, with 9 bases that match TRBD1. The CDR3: CASSLLGQGLYEQYF. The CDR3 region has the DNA TGTGCCAGCAGCTTGTTGGGACAGGGACTCTACGAGCAGTACTTC. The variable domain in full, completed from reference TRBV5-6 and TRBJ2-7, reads DAGVTQSPTHLIKTRGQQVTLRCSPKSGHDTVSWYQQALGQGPQFIFQYYEEEERQRGNFPDRFSGHQFPNYSSELNVNALLLGDSALYLCASSLLGQGLYEQYFGPGTRLTVT.